These T cell receptor beta chains were read from a single sample in a study of blood T cell repertoires in COVID-19. The repertoire was sequenced with immunoSEQ multiplex PCR; TCRdb's copy has only in-frame clones and lacks some. Of about 260,000 clones detected, more than 85% appear once; the ten largest clones hold 3.6%. The source material was peripheral blood. These TCRs come from a man younger than 35 with active or convalescent COVID-19. CDR3s include the opening cysteine and the closing phenylalanine or tryptophan. Fields, in order: CDR3 DNA, CDR3 protein, V gene, J gene, clone size, D gene. The D gene is left open where the match is weak. Clone size is given for some rows only: seen once, a few or many times, or a class if the clone is expanded.

TGTGCCAGCAGCTTCGGTAGTCGGAACACCATATATTTT,CASSFGSRNTIYF,TRBV7-9,TRBJ1-3,.,.
TGTGCCAGCACCGCCAGGGACAGGCGGAGGTACGAGCAGTACTTC,CASTARDRRRYEQYF,TRBV5-6,TRBJ2-7,.,TRBD1
TGTGCCAGCAGTGAAGCGCCCGACAGGGTGGCTTTCTTT,CASSEAPDRVAFF,TRBV6-1,TRBJ1-1,.,TRBD1
TGTGCCAGCAGTTTCGGGGATCGGGAGCTGTTTTTT,CASSFGDRELFF,TRBV28,TRBJ2-2,.,.
TGTGCCAGCAGTCTGGACAGGGGGCCCTACGAGCAGTACTTC,CASSLDRGPYEQYF,TRBV27,TRBJ2-7,.,TRBD1
TGTGCCAGCAGTGAACGGGGGGCAGCGAACACCGGGGAGCTGTTTTTT,CASSERGAANTGELFF,TRBV2,TRBJ2-2,few,.
TGCGCCACCCAGCTTGAAGAGGGGGCGGGTGGCTACACCTTC,CATQLEEGAGGYTF,TRBV5-1,TRBJ1-2,.,TRBD1
TGCGCCAGCAGCTTGGCGTTGGCAGGAGATACGCAGTATTTT,CASSLALAGDTQYF,TRBV5-1,TRBJ2-3,.,.
TGTGCCAGCAGTTACGAGGGAGAGACCCAGTACTTC,CASSYEGETQYF,TRBV6-2/TRBV6-3,TRBJ2-5,once,.
TGTGCCAGCTCACCAGGACTAGCGGGGGGACCACCTATGACCGGGGAGCTGTTTTTT,CASSPGLAGGPPMTGELFF,TRBV18,TRBJ2-2,.,TRBD2
TGTGCCAGCAGTTTGGACAGGCTTAACACAGATACGCAGTATTTT,CASSLDRLNTDTQYF,TRBV27,TRBJ2-3,.,TRBD1
TGTGCCAGCAGTGAGGGGACTAGCGGATTCTACGAGCAGTACTTC,CASSEGTSGFYEQYF,TRBV2,TRBJ2-7,.,TRBD2
TGTGCCAGCAGCTCCCCGACAGATGGTGAGTCCGGGCAGTTCTTC,CASSSPTDGESGQFF,TRBV5-4,TRBJ2-1,once,.
TGTGCCAGCAGGATCGGGGGGCGCTTCTCTGGGGCCAACGTCCTGACTTTC,CASRIGGRFSGANVLTF,TRBV2,TRBJ2-6,few,.
TGTGCCTGGAGTATTTTACGTCCGGGAGAAAAACTGTTTTTT,CAWSILRPGEKLFF,TRBV30,TRBJ1-4,.,.
TGTGCCAGCAGCCACAGGGGTAGAGACACCATATATTTT,CASSHRGRDTIYF,TRBV12-3/TRBV12-4,TRBJ1-3,.,TRBD1
TGTGCCAGTAGCCCTGTGACAGGGGGGAATGAGCAGTTCTTC,CASSPVTGGNEQFF,TRBV19,TRBJ2-1,.,TRBD1
TGTGCCAGCAGTCGCTACGAGCAGTACTTC,CASSRYEQYF,TRBV28,TRBJ2-7,.,.
TGTGCCACCAGTGATTCCGACAGGACCTACGAGCAGTACTTC,CATSDSDRTYEQYF,TRBV24-1,TRBJ2-7,.,.
TGCGCCAGCAGCCAAGGGGACAGCATGAGGGGGACCCAGTACTTC,CASSQGDSMRGTQYF,TRBV4-1,TRBJ2-5,.,TRBD1
TGCGCCAGCAGCCACCCTGGGGGGACAGGGGGCGACGAGCAGTACTTC,CASSHPGGTGGDEQYF,TRBV4-1,TRBJ2-7,many,TRBD1
TGTGCCAGCAGCCAAGTTATATCCGGCGGTCTCAATGAGCAGTTCTTC,CASSQVISGGLNEQFF,TRBV3-1/TRBV3-2,TRBJ2-1,once,.
TGTGCCAGCAGTTTGTCGGGATTTCCTAACTATGGCTACACCTTC,CASSLSGFPNYGYTF,TRBV28,TRBJ1-2,.,.
TGTGCCAGCAGCGTTCAGATACAGGCGGGGGAGCTGTTTTTT,CASSVQIQAGELFF,TRBV7-9,TRBJ2-2,.,.
TGTGCCAGCAGCCGGGGGATAGACTACGAGCAGTACTTC,CASSRGIDYEQYF,TRBV5-6,TRBJ2-7,.,.
TGTGCCAGCAAACGTGGGGGCGGTAACTATGGCTACACCTTC,CASKRGGGNYGYTF,TRBV27,TRBJ1-2,.,.
TGTGCCAGCAGTTACCCGGGACAGGGAGGTCCCGAGCAGTACTTC,CASSYPGQGGPEQYF,TRBV28,TRBJ2-7,.,TRBD1
TGTGCCAGCAGCCACGTGGCGGGGGGACGGGAGCAGTACTTC,CASSHVAGGREQYF,TRBV4-2,TRBJ2-7,.,TRBD2
TGCGCCAGCAGCTTTCCCCGGGAGGGACCTGAAGCTTTCTTT,CASSFPREGPEAFF,TRBV5-1,TRBJ1-1,.,.
TGTGCCAGCAGCCGTCGGGGGACAGGGAAATACGAGCAGTACTTC,CASSRRGTGKYEQYF,TRBV5-4,TRBJ2-7,.,TRBD1
TGTGCCTGGAGTGTACTGACAGGGCTAGCGGGAGTTTTGTCCGGGGAGCTGTTTTTT,CAWSVLTGLAGVLSGELFF,TRBV30,TRBJ2-2,.,TRBD2
TGTGCCAGCAGCCTAGCTAGCGGGAGTCTCGAGCAGTACTTC,CASSLASGSLEQYF,TRBV3-1/TRBV3-2,TRBJ2-7,.,TRBD2
TGTGCCTGGAGGACAGGGTCGAACACTGAAGCTTTCTTT,CAWRTGSNTEAFF,TRBV30,TRBJ1-1,.,TRBD1
TGTGCCAGCAGTACCCCCCCGGTGAGCACAGATACGCAGTATTTT,CASSTPPVSTDTQYF,TRBV2,TRBJ2-3,.,.
TGTGCCTGGAGTTCCCCGGGGGGCGGCTACACCTTC,CAWSSPGGGYTF,TRBV30,TRBJ1-2,.,.
TGTGCCACCAGTGATTCCCGACAGGGGGAAGAGACCCAGTACTTC,CATSDSRQGEETQYF,TRBV24-1,TRBJ2-5,.,TRBD1
TGCGCCAGCAGCTTGGGAGGGACAGGGGATCAGCCCCAGCATTTT,CASSLGGTGDQPQHF,TRBV5-1,TRBJ1-5,.,TRBD1
TGTGCCAGCAGGCCCCCCTTCAGACACCTGGATTCCTACGAGCAGTACTTC,CASRPPFRHLDSYEQYF,TRBV7-9,TRBJ2-7,.,.
TGTGCTAGTGGTTTGGATCTAAGTACCTACGAGCAGTACTTC,CASGLDLSTYEQYF,TRBV12-5,TRBJ2-7,.,.
TGTGCCAGCAGCCAGGGCGACAGGTCTGGGGCCAACGTCCTGACTTTC,CASSQGDRSGANVLTF,TRBV4-2,TRBJ2-6,.,.
TGTGCCAGCAGCCAAGATGGACAGGGCCCGTATCGGGGCTACACCTTC,CASSQDGQGPYRGYTF,TRBV3-1/TRBV3-2,TRBJ1-2,.,TRBD1
TGTGCCAGCTCACCAGGTAGTGAAAAACTGTTTTTT,CASSPGSEKLFF,TRBV18,TRBJ1-4,.,.
TGTGCCAGCAGTCTCTCGGTTCCGAACACCGGGGAGCTGTTTTTT,CASSLSVPNTGELFF,TRBV2,TRBJ2-2,.,.
TGTGCCAGCTCGTCCCAGGGGGCCGCTGGAAACACCATATATTTT,CASSSQGAAGNTIYF,TRBV18,TRBJ1-3,.,TRBD1
TGTGCCAGCAGTTATGTAGCCTCCTACAATGAGCAGTTCTTC,CASSYVASYNEQFF,TRBV6-2/TRBV6-3,TRBJ2-1,.,.